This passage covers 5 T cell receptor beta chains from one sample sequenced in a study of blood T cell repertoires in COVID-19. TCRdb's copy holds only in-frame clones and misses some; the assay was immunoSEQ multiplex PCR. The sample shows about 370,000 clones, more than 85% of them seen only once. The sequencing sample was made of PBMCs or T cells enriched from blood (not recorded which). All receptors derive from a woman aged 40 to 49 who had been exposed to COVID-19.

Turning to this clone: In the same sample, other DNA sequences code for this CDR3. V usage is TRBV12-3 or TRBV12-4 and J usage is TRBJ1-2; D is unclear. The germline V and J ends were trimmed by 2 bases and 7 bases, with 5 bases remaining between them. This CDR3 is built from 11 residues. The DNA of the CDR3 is TGTGCCAGCAGTTTACGAGGTGGCTACACCTTC. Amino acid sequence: CASSLRGGYTF.

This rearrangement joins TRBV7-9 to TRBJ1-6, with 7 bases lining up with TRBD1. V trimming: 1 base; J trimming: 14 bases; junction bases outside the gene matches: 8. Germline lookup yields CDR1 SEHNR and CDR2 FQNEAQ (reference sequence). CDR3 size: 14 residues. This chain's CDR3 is CASSLVQGVRTLHF. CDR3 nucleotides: TGTGCCAGCAGCTTAGTCCAGGGGGTCCGAACCCTCCACTTT.

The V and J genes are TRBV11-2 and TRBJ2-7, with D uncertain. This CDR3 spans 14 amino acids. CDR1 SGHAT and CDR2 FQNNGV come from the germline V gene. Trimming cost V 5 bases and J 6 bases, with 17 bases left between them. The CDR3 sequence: CASSDSGFLGEQYF. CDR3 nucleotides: TGTGCCAGCAGCGATTCAGGATTTTTAGGCGAGCAGTACTTC.

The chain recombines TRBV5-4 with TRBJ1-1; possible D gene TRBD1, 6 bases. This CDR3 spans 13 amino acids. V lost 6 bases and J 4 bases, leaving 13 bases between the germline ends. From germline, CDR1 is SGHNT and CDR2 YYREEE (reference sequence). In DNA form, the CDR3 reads TGTGCCAGCACCAAGGGCAGGGGCACTGAAGCTTTCTTT. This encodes CASTKGRGTEAFF.

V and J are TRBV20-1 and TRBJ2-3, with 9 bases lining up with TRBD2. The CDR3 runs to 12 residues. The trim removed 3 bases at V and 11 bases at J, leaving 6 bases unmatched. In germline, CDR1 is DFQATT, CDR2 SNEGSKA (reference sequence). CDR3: CSASAGAGGQYF. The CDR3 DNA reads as TGCAGTGCTAGTGCGGGAGCGGGGGGGCAGTATTTT.